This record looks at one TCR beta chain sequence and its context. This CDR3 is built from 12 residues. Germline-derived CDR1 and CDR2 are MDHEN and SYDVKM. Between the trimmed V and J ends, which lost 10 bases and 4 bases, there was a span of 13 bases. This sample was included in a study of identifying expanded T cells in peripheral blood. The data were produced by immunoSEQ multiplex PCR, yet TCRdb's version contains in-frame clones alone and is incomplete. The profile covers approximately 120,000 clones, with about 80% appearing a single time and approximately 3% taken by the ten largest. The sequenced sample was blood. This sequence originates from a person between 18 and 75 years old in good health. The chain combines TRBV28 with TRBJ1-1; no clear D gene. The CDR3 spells CATSLSPTEAFF. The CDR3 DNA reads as TGTGCCACCTCTCTCTCGCCCACTGAAGCTTTCTTT.